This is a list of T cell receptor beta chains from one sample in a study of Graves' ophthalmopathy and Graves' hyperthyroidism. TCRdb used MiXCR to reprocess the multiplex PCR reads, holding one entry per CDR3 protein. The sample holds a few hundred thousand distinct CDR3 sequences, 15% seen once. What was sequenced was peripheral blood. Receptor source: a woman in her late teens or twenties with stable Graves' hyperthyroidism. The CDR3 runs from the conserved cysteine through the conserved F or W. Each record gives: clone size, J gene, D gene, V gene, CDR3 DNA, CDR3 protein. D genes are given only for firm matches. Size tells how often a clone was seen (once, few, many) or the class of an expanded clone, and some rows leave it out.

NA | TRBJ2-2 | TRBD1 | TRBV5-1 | TGCGCCAGCAGCTCGGGACAGGGGGCGCTGACCGGGGAGCTGTTTTTT | CASSSGQGALTGELFF
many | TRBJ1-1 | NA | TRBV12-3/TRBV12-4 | TGTGCCAGCAACCACGGCCCCGGGACTGAAGCTTTCTTT | CASNHGPGTEAFF
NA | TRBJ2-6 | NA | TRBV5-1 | TGCGCCAGCAGCCTGGACGGTTCTGGGGCCAACGTCCTGACTTTC | CASSLDGSGANVLTF
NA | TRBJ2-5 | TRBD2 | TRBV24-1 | TGTGCCACCAGTGATTCCGGACTAGCGGGGGCCGGGGAGACCCAGTACTTC | CATSDSGLAGAGETQYF
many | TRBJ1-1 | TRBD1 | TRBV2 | TGTGCCAGCAGTTGGGGACAGGTCATGAACACTGAAGCTTTCTTT | CASSWGQVMNTEAFF
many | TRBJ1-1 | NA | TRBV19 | TGTGCCAGTAAGCGACAGTCCAACGCTGAAGCTTTCTTT | CASKRQSNAEAFF
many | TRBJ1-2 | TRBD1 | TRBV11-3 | TGTGCCAGCAGTTTTTCGACAGGGGGAGGCTACACCTTC | CASSFSTGGGYTF
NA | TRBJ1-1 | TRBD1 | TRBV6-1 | TGTGCCACCAGAAGACAGGGGTACACTGAAGCTTTCTTT | CATRRQGYTEAFF
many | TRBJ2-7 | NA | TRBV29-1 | TGCAGCGTTGGTTGGGGCGGATACGAGCAGTACTTC | CSVGWGGYEQYF
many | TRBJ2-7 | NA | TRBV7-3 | TGTGCCAGCAGCTTAACGGGCGGAGAGGGGCAGTACTTC | CASSLTGGEGQYF
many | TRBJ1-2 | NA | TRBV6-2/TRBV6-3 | TGTGCCAGCAGGCCGACCATTAACTATGGCTACACCTTC | CASRPTINYGYTF
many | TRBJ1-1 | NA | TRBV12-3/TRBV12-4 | TGTGCCAGCGCCCATTCGGGGAGGGACACTGAAGCTTTCTTT | CASAHSGRDTEAFF
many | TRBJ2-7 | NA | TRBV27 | TGTGCCAGCAGTTTCGGTGCCCCCTACGAGCAGTACTTC | CASSFGAPYEQYF
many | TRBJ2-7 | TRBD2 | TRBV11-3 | TGTGCCAGCAGCTTAATTTTAGCGGGACTCTCCTACGAGCAGTACTTC | CASSLILAGLSYEQYF
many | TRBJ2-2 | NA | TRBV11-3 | TGTGCCAGCAGCCCTTCCCCTACGGCCGGGGAGCTGTTTTTT | CASSPSPTAGELFF
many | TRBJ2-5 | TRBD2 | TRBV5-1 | TGCGCCAGCAGCTTGTGGCTAGCGGGGAGGTCCGAAGAGACCCAGTACTTC | CASSLWLAGRSEETQYF
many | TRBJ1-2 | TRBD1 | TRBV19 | TGTGCCAGTAGGTCTGCAGGGGGCTATGGCTACACCTTC | CASRSAGGYGYTF
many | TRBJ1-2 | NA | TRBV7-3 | TGTGCCAGCAGCTCCGGGGCGGGGGAGGGCTATGGCTACACCTTC | CASSSGAGEGYGYTF
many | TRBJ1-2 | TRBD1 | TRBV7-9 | TGTGCCAGCAGCCCGGGACAGGGGGAACGCGGCTACACCTTC | CASSPGQGERGYTF
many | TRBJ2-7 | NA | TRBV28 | TGTGCCAGCAGTCCCCGACCCGGGATATGGTCAGCTCCCTACGAGCAGTACTTC | CASSPRPGIWSAPYEQYF
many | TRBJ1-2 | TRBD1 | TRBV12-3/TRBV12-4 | TGTGCCAGCAGTGGGACAGGGTGGGATGGCTACACCTTC | CASSGTGWDGYTF
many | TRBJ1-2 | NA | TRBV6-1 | TGTGCCAGCAGCCCACGGGCTTCCTATGGCTACACCTTC | CASSPRASYGYTF
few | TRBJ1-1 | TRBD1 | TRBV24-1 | TGTGCCACCAGTGATACCCCGGGCAGGGGGACGAACACTGAAGCTTTCTTT | CATSDTPGRGTNTEAFF
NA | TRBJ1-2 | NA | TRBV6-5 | TGTGCCAGCAGTTACTCCGGGACAACCTATGGCTACACCTTC | CASSYSGTTYGYTF
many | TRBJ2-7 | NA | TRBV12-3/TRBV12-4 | TGTGCCAGCAGTTCCTGGGGGGGCAGGGGGCGCGGCGAGCAGTACTTC | CASSSWGGRGRGEQYF
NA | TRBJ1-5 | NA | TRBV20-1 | TGCAGTGCTAGTGATGTAGGTAGTCCGTCCCAGCATTTT | CSASDVGSPSQHF
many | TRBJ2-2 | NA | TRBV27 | TGTGCCAGCAGTTTTCTCTCCGGGGAGCTGTTTTTT | CASSFLSGELFF
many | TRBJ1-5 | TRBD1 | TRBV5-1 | TGCGCCAGCAGCGCCGGGACAGGGGATCAGCCCCAGCATTTT | CASSAGTGDQPQHF
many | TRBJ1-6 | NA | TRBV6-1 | TGTGCCAGCGAAGGCCAGGGAGACGCACCCCTCCACTTT | CASEGQGDAPLHF
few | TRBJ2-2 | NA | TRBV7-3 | TGTGCCAGCAGCCGTCAACCCTGGGGAGCCGGGGAGCTGTTTTTT | CASSRQPWGAGELFF
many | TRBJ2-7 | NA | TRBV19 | TGTGCCAGTAGTATAAGCCCAGCAGGGCGGGGTACCTACGAGCAGTACTTC | CASSISPAGRGTYEQYF
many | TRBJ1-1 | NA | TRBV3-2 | TGTGCCAGCAGCCAAGCTGGGCAGCTGAACACTGAAGCTTTCTTT | CASSQAGQLNTEAFF
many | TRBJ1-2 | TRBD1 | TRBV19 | TGTGCCAGTAGTCTACCACAGGGGGTAGCTAACTATGGCTACACCTTC | CASSLPQGVANYGYTF
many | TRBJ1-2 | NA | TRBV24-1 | TGTGCCACCAGTGATGGACCGGGGAGCTACACCTTC | CATSDGPGSYTF